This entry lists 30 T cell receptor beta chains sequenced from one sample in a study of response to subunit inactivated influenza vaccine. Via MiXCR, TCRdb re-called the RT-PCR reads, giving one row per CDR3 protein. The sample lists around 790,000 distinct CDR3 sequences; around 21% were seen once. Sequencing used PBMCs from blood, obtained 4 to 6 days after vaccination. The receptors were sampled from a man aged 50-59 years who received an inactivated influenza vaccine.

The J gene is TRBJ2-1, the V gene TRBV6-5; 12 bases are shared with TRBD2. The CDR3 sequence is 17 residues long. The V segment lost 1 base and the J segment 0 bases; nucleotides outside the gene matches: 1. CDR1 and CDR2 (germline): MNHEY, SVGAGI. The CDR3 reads CASSYLTSGSSYNEQFF. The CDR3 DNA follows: TGTGCCAGCAGTTACTTGACTAGCGGGAGCTCCTACAATGAGCAGTTCTTC.

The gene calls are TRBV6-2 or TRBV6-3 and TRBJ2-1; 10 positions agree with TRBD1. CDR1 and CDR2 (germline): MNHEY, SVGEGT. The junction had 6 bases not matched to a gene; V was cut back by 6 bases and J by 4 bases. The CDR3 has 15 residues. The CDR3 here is CASRRGQGDYNEQFF. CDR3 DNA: TGTGCCAGCAGAAGAGGACAGGGGGATTACAATGAGCAGTTCTTC.

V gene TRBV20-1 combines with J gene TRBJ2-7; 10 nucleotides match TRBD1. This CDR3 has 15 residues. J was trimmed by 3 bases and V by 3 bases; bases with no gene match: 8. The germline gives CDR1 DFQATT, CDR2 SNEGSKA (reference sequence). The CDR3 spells CSASIYRTGGYEQYF. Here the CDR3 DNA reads TGCAGTGCTAGTATATATCGGACAGGGGGCTACGAGCAGTACTTC.

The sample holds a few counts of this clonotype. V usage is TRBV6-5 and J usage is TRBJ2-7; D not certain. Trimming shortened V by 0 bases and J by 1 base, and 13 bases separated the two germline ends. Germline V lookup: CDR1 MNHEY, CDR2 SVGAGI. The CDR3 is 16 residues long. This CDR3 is CASSYSRQSLSYEQYF. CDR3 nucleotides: TGTGCCAGCAGTTACTCGCGGCAGAGTCTATCCTACGAGCAGTACTTC.

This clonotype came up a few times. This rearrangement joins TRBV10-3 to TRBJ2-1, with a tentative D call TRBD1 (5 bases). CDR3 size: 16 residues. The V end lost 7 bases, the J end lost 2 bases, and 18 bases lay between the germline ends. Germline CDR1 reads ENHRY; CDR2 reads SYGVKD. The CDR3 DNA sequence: TGTGCCATCACCTCCACTTCAGGGTACCCCTACAATGAGCAGTTCTTC. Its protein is CAITSTSGYPYNEQFF.

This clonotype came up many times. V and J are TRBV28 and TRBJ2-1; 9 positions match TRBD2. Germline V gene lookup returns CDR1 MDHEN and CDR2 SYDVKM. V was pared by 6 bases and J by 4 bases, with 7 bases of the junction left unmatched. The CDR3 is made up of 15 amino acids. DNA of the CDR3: TGTGCCAGCAGCTTAGGGCGGGGGGGGTACAATGAGCAGTTCTTC. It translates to CASSLGRGGYNEQFF.

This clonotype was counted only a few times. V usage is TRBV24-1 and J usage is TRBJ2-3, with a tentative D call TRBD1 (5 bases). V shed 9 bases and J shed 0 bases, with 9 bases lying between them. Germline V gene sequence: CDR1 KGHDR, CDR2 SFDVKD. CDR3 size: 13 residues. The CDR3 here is CATGAPSTDTQYF. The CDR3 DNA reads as TGTGCCACCGGGGCCCCTAGCACAGATACGCAGTATTTT.

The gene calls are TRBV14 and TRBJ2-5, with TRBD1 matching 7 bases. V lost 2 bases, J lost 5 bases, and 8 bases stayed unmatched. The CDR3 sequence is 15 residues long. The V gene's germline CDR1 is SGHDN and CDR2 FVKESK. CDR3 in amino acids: CASSQRQGNLETQYF. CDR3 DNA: TGTGCCAGCAGCCAACGACAGGGTAACTTGGAGACCCAGTACTTC.

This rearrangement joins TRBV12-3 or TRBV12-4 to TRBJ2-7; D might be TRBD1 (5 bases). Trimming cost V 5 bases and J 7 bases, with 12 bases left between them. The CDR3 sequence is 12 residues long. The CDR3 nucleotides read TGTGCCAGCAGTCCCGGTGGGGCAGAGCAGTACTTC. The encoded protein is CASSPGGAEQYF.

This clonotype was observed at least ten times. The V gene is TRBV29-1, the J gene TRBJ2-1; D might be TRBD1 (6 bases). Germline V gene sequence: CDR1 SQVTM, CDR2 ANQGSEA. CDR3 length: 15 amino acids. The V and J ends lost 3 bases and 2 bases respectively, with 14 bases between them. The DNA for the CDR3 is TGCAGCGTTGACACACAGGGTGGCGCCTACAATGAGCAGTTCTTC. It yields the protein CSVDTQGGAYNEQFF.

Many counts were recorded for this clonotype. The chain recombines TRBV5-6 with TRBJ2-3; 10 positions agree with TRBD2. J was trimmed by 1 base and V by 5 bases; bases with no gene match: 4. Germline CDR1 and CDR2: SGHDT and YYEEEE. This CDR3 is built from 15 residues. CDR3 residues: CASSPSGGRTDTQYF. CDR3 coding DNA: TGTGCCAGCAGTCCTAGCGGGGGTCGCACAGATACGCAGTATTTT. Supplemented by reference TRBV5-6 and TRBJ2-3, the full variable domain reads DAGVTQSPTHLIKTRGQQVTLRCSPKSGHDTVSWYQQALGQGPQFIFQYYEEEERQRGNFPDRFSGHQFPNYSSELNVNALLLGDSALYLCASSPSGGRTDTQYFGPGTRLTVL.

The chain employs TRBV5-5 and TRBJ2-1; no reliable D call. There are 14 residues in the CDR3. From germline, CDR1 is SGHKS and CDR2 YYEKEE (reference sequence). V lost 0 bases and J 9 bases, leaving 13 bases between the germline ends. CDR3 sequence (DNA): TGTGCCAGCAGCTTGGATGCCTTACTTGGTGAGCAGTTCTTC. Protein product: CASSLDALLGEQFF.

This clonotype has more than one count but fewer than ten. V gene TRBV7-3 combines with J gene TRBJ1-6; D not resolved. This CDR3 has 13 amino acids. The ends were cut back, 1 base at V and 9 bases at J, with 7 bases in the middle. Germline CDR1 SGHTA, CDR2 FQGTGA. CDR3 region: CASSLNGGSPLHF. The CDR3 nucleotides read TGTGCCAGCAGCTTAAATGGTGGTTCACCCCTCCACTTT.

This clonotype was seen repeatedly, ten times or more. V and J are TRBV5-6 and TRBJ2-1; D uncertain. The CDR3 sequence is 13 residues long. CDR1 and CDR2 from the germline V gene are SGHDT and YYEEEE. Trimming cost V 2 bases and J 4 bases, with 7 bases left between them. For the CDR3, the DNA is TGTGCCAGCAGCTTTCTTGATTACAATGAGCAGTTCTTC. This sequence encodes CASSFLDYNEQFF.

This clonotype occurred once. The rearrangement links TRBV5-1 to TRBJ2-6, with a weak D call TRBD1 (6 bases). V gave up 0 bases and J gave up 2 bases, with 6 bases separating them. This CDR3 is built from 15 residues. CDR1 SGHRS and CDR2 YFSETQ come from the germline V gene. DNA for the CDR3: TGCGCCAGCAGCTTGGGACAGGCTGGGGCCAACGTCCTGACTTTC. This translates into CASSLGQAGANVLTF.

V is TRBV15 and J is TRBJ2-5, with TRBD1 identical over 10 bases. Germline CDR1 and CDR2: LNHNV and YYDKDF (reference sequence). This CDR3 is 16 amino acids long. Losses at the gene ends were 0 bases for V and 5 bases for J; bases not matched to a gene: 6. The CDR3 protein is CATSREPGQGSETQYF. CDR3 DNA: TGTGCCACCAGCAGAGAACCGGGACAGGGGAGCGAGACCCAGTACTTC.

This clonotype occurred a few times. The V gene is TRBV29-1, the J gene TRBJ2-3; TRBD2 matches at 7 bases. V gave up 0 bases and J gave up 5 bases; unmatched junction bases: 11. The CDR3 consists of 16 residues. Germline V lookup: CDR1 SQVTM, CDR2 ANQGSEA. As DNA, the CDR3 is TGCAGCGTTGAAGATCAGTGGGAGGGAAGGGGAGATACGCAGTATTTT. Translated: CSVEDQWEGRGDTQYF.

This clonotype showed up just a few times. The CDR3 protein is CASTKGGTEAFF. In DNA, the CDR3 is TGTGCCAGCACTAAAGGGGGGACTGAAGCTTTCTTT. The chain recombines TRBV12-3 or TRBV12-4 with TRBJ1-1; perhaps TRBD1 as D (6 bases). Trimming took off 7 bases at V and 5 bases at J, with 11 bases between the two ends. The CDR3 is made up of 12 amino acids.

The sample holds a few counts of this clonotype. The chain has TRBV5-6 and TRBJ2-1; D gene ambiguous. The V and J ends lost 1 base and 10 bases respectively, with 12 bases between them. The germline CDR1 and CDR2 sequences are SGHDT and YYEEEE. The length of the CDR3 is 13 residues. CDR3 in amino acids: CASSLFGDVEQFF. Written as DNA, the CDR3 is TGTGCCAGCAGCTTGTTTGGCGATGTGGAGCAGTTCTTC.

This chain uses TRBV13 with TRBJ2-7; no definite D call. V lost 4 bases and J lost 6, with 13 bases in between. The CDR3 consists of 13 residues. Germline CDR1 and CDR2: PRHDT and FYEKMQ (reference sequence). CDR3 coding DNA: TGTGCCAGCAGCTCGATCGTCTTGCTCGAGCAGTACTTC. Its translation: CASSSIVLLEQYF.

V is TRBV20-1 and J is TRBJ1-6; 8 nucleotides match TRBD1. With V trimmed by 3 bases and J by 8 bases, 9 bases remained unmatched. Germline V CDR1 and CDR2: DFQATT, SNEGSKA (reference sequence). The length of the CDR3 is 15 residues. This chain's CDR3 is CSARGQDLRDSPLHF. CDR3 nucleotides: TGCAGTGCTAGGGGACAGGACCTTCGGGATTCACCCCTCCACTTT.

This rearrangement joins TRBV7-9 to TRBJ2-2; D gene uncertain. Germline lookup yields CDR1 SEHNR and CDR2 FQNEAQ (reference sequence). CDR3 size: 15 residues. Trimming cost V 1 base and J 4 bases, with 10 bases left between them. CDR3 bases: TGTGCCAGCAGCTTAGGCGCTAGTGGCACCGGGGAGCTGTTTTTT. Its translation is CASSLGASGTGELFF.

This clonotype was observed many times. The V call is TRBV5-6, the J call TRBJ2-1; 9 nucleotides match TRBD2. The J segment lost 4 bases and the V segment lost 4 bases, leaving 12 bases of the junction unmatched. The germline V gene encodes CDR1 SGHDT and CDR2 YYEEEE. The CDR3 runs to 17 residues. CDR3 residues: CASSRSTRRGGYNEQFF. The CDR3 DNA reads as TGTGCCAGCAGCCGGAGCACGCGGCGGGGGGGATACAATGAGCAGTTCTTC.

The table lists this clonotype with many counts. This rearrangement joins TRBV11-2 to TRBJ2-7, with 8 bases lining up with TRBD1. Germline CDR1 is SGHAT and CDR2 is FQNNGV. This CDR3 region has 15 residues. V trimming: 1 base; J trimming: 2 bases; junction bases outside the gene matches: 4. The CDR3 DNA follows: TGTGCCAGCAGCTTAGGACAGGGGAGCACCTACGAGCAGTACTTC. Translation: CASSLGQGSTYEQYF. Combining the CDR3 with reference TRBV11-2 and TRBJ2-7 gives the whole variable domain EAGVAQSPRYKIIEKRQSVAFWCNPISGHATLYWYQQILGQGPKLLIQFQNNGVVDDSQLPKDRFSAERLKGVDSTLKIQPAKLEDSAVYLCASSLGQGSTYEQYFGPGTRLTVT.

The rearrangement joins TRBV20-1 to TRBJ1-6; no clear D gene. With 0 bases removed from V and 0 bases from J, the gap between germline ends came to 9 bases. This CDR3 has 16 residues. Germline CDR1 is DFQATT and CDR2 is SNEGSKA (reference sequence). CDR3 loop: CSARDHWSSYNSPLHF. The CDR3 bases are TGCAGTGCTAGAGACCACTGGAGCTCCTATAATTCACCCCTCCACTTT.

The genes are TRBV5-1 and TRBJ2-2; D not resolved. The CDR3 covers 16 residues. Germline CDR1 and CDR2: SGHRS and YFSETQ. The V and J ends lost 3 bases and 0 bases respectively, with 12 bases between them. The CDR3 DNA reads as TGCGCCAGCAGCTCACATGGGCCAGCGAACACCGGGGAGCTGTTTTTT. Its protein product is CASSSHGPANTGELFF.

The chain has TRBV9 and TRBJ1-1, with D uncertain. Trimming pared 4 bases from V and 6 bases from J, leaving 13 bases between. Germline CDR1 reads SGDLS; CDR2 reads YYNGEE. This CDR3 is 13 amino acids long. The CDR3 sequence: CASSPRPLAEAFF. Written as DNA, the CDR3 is TGTGCCAGCAGCCCCCGGCCGCTGGCTGAAGCTTTCTTT.

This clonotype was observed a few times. The CDR3 sequence: CASSINGGGNTGELFF. CDR3 nucleotides: TGTGCCAGCAGCATCAACGGTGGGGGGAACACCGGGGAGCTGTTTTTT. V gene TRBV7-2 combines with J gene TRBJ2-2; TRBD1 or TRBD2 may be the D gene (5 bases each). In germline, CDR1 is SGHTA, CDR2 FQGNSA. V gave up 5 bases and J gave up 1 base, with 14 bases separating them. CDR3 size: 16 residues.

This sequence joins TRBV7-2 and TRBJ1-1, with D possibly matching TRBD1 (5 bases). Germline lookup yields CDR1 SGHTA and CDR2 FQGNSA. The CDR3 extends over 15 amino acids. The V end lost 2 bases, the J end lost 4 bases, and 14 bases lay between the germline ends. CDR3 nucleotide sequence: TGTGCCAGCAGCTTAATGGGGGGGGGATCCACTGAAGCTTTCTTT. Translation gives CASSLMGGGSTEAFF.

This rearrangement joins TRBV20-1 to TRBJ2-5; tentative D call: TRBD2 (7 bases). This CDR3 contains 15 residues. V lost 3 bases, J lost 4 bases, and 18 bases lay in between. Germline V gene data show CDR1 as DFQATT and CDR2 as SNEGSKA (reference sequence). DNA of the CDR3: TGCAGTGCTAGTGGGGTTTTGGGGGGGCGAGAGACCCAGTACTTC. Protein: CSASGVLGGRETQYF.